Below, one T cell receptor beta chain is given with its context. MiXCR, run by TCRdb on the RT-PCR reads, gives a single entry per CDR3 protein. This sample has about 680,000 distinct CDR3 sequences; more than 13% occur once, and the top ten carry roughly 3.9%. Germline assignment: CDR1 MGHDK and CDR2 SYGVNS. The CDR3 consists of 13 residues. V lost 3 bases, J lost 8 bases, and 10 bases lay in between. The sequence came from a female donor in good health, serving as a healthy control. V gene TRBV25-1 combines with J gene TRBJ1-4; D is undetermined. Sequencing was performed on memory CD4+ T cells from blood. DNA of the CDR3: TGTGCCAGCAGTGAGGGTCTACGGGAAAAACTGTTTTTT. It specifies CASSEGLREKLFF.